Below, 19 T cell receptor beta chains from the same sample are listed, as sequenced in a study of blood T cell repertoires in COVID-19. TCRdb's copy holds only in-frame clones and misses some; the assay was immunoSEQ multiplex PCR. Seen here are about 380,000 clones, around 90% observed once, and the top ten hold roughly 1.2%. Sequencing was performed on PBMCs or T cells enriched from blood (not recorded which). The receptors shown here come from a woman under 30 who had recovered from COVID-19.

The gene calls are TRBV7-9 and TRBJ1-6; no reliable D call. Germline V gene sequence: CDR1 SEHNR, CDR2 FQNEAQ (reference sequence). CDR3 size: 13 residues. V dropped 6 bases and J dropped 7 bases, with 10 bases sitting between them. The CDR3 spells CASSPEYNSPLHF. In nucleotides, the CDR3 is TGTGCCAGCAGTCCGGAGTACAATTCACCCCTCCACTTT.

The chain couples TRBV5-6 to TRBJ1-2; the match to TRBD1 covers 7 bases. The CDR3 is made up of 13 amino acids. Trimming removed 4 bases from V and 5 bases from J; junction bases left unmatched: 5. Per the germline V gene, CDR1 is SGHDT and CDR2 is YYEEEE. The CDR3 loop reads CASSETGAYGYTF. The CDR3 bases are TGTGCCAGCAGCGAAACAGGGGCGTATGGCTACACCTTC.

This clone has a single count. The chain has TRBV28 and TRBJ1-2; 10 bases align to TRBD1. Germline CDR1 MDHEN, CDR2 SYDVKM. The CDR3 extends over 15 amino acids. V shed 5 bases and J 4 bases; nucleotides not matched to a gene: 7. Written as DNA, the CDR3 is TGTGCCAGCAGTCCCCGACAGGGGGCTGGCTATGGCTACACCTTC. As protein: CASSPRQGAGYGYTF.

This chain's CDR3 is CASSQVRGGREKLFF. For the CDR3, the DNA is TGTGCCAGCAGCCAAGTGCGGGGTGGTAGGGAAAAACTGTTTTTT. The genes are TRBV3-1 (or the pseudogene TRBV3-2) and TRBJ1-4; unclear D gene. The germline CDR1 and CDR2 sequences are LGHDT and YNNKEL (reference sequence). The CDR3 length is 15 residues. Trimming stripped 1 base from V and 8 bases from J, with 14 bases between.

This chain links TRBV11-3 with TRBJ2-7, with 10 bases fitting TRBD1. Germline trimming cut 4 bases from V and 2 bases from J; bases unmatched to any gene: 2. The V gene's germline CDR1 is SGHNT and CDR2 YENEEA. The CDR3 is 14 amino acids. The CDR3 sequence is CASSSGTGAYEQYF. Here the CDR3 DNA reads TGTGCCAGCAGCTCCGGGACAGGGGCCTACGAGCAGTACTTC.

The chain recombines TRBV12-3 or TRBV12-4 with TRBJ1-4; no clear D gene. Between the trimmed V and J ends, which lost 2 bases and 4 bases, there was a span of 5 bases. This CDR3 is 13 amino acids long. The CDR3 region has the DNA TGTGCCAGCAGTTTACAGATTAATGAAAAACTGTTTTTT. Residues: CASSLQINEKLFF.

This clone was seen a single time. The chain couples TRBV6-1 to TRBJ1-5; 9 nucleotides agree with TRBD1. J was trimmed by 7 bases and V by 2 bases; bases with no gene match: 6. Germline CDR1 is MNHNS and CDR2 is SASEGT. The CDR3 totals 15 residues. CDR3 coding DNA: TGTGCCAGCAGTGAAACAGGGACAGGGCTACAGCCCCAGCATTTT. It codes for CASSETGTGLQPQHF.

J is TRBJ2-7 and V is TRBV6-6, with D perhaps TRBD2 (5 bases). This CDR3 has 15 amino acids. Trimming cost V 2 bases and J 3 bases, with 14 bases left between them. CDR1 and CDR2 (germline): MNHNY, SVGAGI (reference sequence). The CDR3: CASSYDRTGNYEQYF. The CDR3 DNA is TGTGCCAGCAGTTACGATCGCACGGGGAACTACGAGCAGTACTTC.

The chain combines TRBV7-6 with TRBJ2-6; TRBD1 aligns across 10 bases. This CDR3 is built from 17 residues. J lost 5 bases, V lost 6 bases, and 10 bases had no gene match. Per the germline V gene, CDR1 is SGHVS and CDR2 is FNYEAQ. The CDR3 loop reads CASSQSRDRGWANVLTF. Written as DNA, the CDR3 is TGTGCCAGCAGTCAGTCCCGGGACAGGGGTTGGGCCAACGTCCTGACTTTC.

The chain has TRBV5-6 and TRBJ2-2, with D possibly TRBD2 on 6 matching bases. V was clipped by 2 bases and J by 5 bases, with 13 bases between them. The germline V gene encodes CDR1 SGHDT and CDR2 YYEEEE. The CDR3 sequence is 15 residues long. The CDR3 loop is CASSLWDFGTGELFF. Here the CDR3 DNA reads TGTGCCAGCAGCTTATGGGACTTTGGGACCGGGGAGCTGTTTTTT.

This clone showed up just once. The chain links TRBV7-6 to TRBJ2-6; D gene ambiguous. This CDR3 spans 17 amino acids. Trimming took 4 bases from V and 0 from J, leaving 13 bases between them. CDR1 and CDR2 (germline): SGHVS, FNYEAQ. The CDR3, as DNA: TGTGCCAGCAGCTACGACCAGCGCAGCTCTGGGGCCAACGTCCTGACTTTC. Its translation is CASSYDQRSSGANVLTF.

V gene TRBV5-1 combines with J gene TRBJ2-3; 7 nucleotides line up with TRBD1. Germline assignment: CDR1 SGHRS and CDR2 YFSETQ. The CDR3 is made up of 18 amino acids. V dropped 0 bases and J dropped 0; count of bases not matched to a gene: 10. CDR3 protein: CASSLGTGAHLSTDTQYF. The CDR3 DNA reads as TGCGCCAGCAGCTTGGGGACAGGCGCCCACCTTAGCACAGATACGCAGTATTTT.

This chain joins TRBV5-1 and TRBJ1-1; 8 nucleotides line up with TRBD1. Looked up from germline, CDR1 is SGHRS and CDR2 is YFSETQ. This CDR3 is 16 amino acids long. V dropped 4 bases and J dropped 2; count of bases not matched to a gene: 10. The CDR3 region is CASSLGQGWGNTEAFF. DNA for the CDR3: TGCGCCAGCAGCCTAGGACAGGGATGGGGAAACACTGAAGCTTTCTTT.

The chain recombines TRBV3-1 (or the pseudogene TRBV3-2) with TRBJ1-2, with D perhaps TRBD1 (5 bases). The CDR3 totals 14 residues. Per the germline V gene, CDR1 is LGHDT and CDR2 is YNNKEL (reference sequence). Trimming stripped 3 bases from V and 8 bases from J, with 16 bases between. CDR3: CASSQRPGPGGYTF. Here the CDR3 DNA reads TGTGCCAGCAGCCAGAGGCCAGGCCCAGGGGGCTACACCTTC.

CDR3 residues: CASSLARVTEAFF. Written as DNA, the CDR3 is TGTGCCAGCAGCTTAGCCAGGGTTACTGAAGCTTTCTTT. The V and J genes are TRBV13 and TRBJ1-1; D might be TRBD1 (5 bases). CDR1 and CDR2 from the germline V gene are PRHDT and FYEKMQ (reference sequence). V was pared by 1 base and J by 5 bases, with 8 bases between. The CDR3 sequence is 13 residues long.

V and J are TRBV18 and TRBJ1-1; tentative D call: TRBD1 (6 bases). With 3 bases removed from V and 0 bases from J, the gap between germline ends came to 23 bases. From germline, CDR1 is KGHSH and CDR2 LQKENI. The CDR3 is 19 amino acids. CDR3 nucleotides: TGTGCCAGCTCACCGCAACTACTACAGGGTAAAGGGATGAACACTGAAGCTTTCTTT. It yields the protein CASSPQLLQGKGMNTEAFF. Filled out from reference TRBV18 and TRBJ1-1, the complete variable domain reads NAGVMQNPRHLVRRRGQEARLRCSPMKGHSHVYWYRQLPEEGLKFMVYLQKENIIDESGMPKERFSAEFPKEGPSILRIQQVVRGDSAAYFCASSPQLLQGKGMNTEAFFGQGTRLTVV.

The rearrangement links TRBV7-8 to TRBJ1-1, with TRBD1 matching over 9 bases. The germline CDR1 and CDR2 sequences are SGHVS and FQNEAQ. With V trimmed by 2 bases and J by 7 bases, 11 bases remained unmatched. This CDR3 has 16 amino acids. The CDR3 loop reads CASSLRGTGLFDEAFF. CDR3 DNA sequence: TGTGCCAGCAGCTTACGTGGGACAGGGTTATTTGATGAAGCTTTCTTT.

A word on this clone: Other nucleotide sequences from this sample produce the same CDR3. J is TRBJ1-2 and V is TRBV6-5, with D maybe TRBD1 (5 bases). Trimming took off 3 bases at V and 0 bases at J, with 8 bases between the two ends. Germline assignment: CDR1 MNHEY and CDR2 SVGAGI. The CDR3 is made up of 14 amino acids. Here the CDR3 reads CASSYRQSNYGYTF. The CDR3, as DNA: TGTGCCAGCAGTTATAGACAGTCTAACTATGGCTACACCTTC.

This sequence joins TRBV19 and TRBJ1-5; the D gene is possibly TRBD1 (6 bases). V lost 7 bases and J lost 3, with 31 bases in between. The CDR3 is made up of 20 amino acids. Germline V gene sequence: CDR1 LNHDA, CDR2 SQIVND (reference sequence). As DNA, the CDR3 is TGTGCCAGTACCCCCAATCCCTATCTACCGGACAGCCGATTCAATCAGCCCCAGCATTTT. It is translated as CASTPNPYLPDSRFNQPQHF.